The next 14 T cell receptor beta chains were all read from a single sample in a study of OX40 agonist ivuxolimab in advanced cancers. Assay: immunoSEQ multiplex PCR; the TCRdb copy retains only in-frame clones and omits some. This table holds 65,000 to 70,000 clones, over 75% found once. Material: CD4+ or CD8+ T cells sorted from blood, obtained in a trial of the OX40 agonist ivuxolimab. These receptors were obtained from an adult with an advanced solid tumor such as melanoma, head and neck, liver or kidney cancer.

This clone was found once. V usage is TRBV10-3 and J usage is TRBJ2-1; weak D call: TRBD1 (5 bases). V dropped 7 bases and J dropped 2 bases, with 15 bases sitting between them. Looked up from germline, CDR1 is ENHRY and CDR2 is SYGVKD. The CDR3 is 15 residues long. CDR3 loop: CAIKNTGDAYNEQFF. The CDR3 DNA reads as TGTGCCATCAAAAACACAGGTGATGCCTACAATGAGCAGTTCTTC.

The V gene is TRBV7-9, the J gene TRBJ2-1; 8 bases line up with TRBD2. Trimming took 2 bases from V and 7 from J; bases not matched to a gene: 7. The CDR3 totals 15 residues. Germline loops: CDR1 SEHNR, CDR2 FQNEAQ (reference sequence). CDR3 nucleotide sequence: TGTGCCAGCAGCTTAATCGCCGGGGGGGCGAATGAGCAGTTCTTC. Amino acids: CASSLIAGGANEQFF.

The chain uses TRBV15 and TRBJ2-5; D is perhaps TRBD2 (6 bases). With 1 base removed from V and 2 bases from J, the gap between germline ends came to 11 bases. The germline gives CDR1 LNHNV, CDR2 YYDKDF (reference sequence). CDR3 length: 15 amino acids. The CDR3 sequence is CATSRAIAEQETQYF. The CDR3 DNA reads as TGTGCCACCAGCAGAGCCATAGCGGAGCAAGAGACCCAGTACTTC.

The chain employs TRBV27 and TRBJ2-1, with D perhaps TRBD2 (6 bases). V gave up 5 bases and J gave up 4 bases, with 30 bases separating them. This CDR3 has 20 residues. Germline CDR1 reads MNHEY; CDR2 reads SMNVEV (reference sequence). Here the CDR3 reads CASSPYRPTRFDGGYNEQFF. In nucleotides, the CDR3 is TGTGCCAGCAGTCCCTACCGGCCTACTAGATTTGACGGGGGATACAATGAGCAGTTCTTC.

The chain uses TRBV18 and TRBJ1-1, with D maybe TRBD1 (6 bases). The CDR3 totals 15 residues. Germline CDR1 reads KGHSH; CDR2 reads LQKENI. The V end was cut by 2 bases, the J end by 0 bases, with 10 bases between. Here the CDR3 DNA reads TGTGCCAGCTCACCAGCGGGGGCATTGAACACTGAAGCTTTCTTT. Encoded protein: CASSPAGALNTEAFF.

The chain links TRBV7-2 to TRBJ2-5; no reliable D call. The V end lost 2 bases, the J end lost 8 bases, and 6 bases lay between the germline ends. The germline V gene has CDR1 SGHTA and CDR2 FQGNSA. The CDR3 runs 11 residues. For the CDR3, the DNA is TGTGCCAGCAGCTTAAGCTCTACCCAGTACTTC. Residues: CASSLSSTQYF. The entire variable domain, with the rest obtained from reference TRBV7-2 and TRBJ2-5, is as follows: GAGVSQSPSNKVTEKGKDVELRCDPISGHTALYWYRQSLGQGLEFLIYFQGNSAPDKSGLPSDRFSAERTGGSVSTLTIQRTQQEDSAVYLCASSLSSTQYFGPGTRLLVL.

The genes are TRBV11-2 and TRBJ1-4; 7 bases are shared with TRBD1. V lost 3 bases and J lost 2; bases outside the gene matches: 3. CDR1 is SGHAT and CDR2 is FQNNGV in the germline V gene. The CDR3 is made up of 15 amino acids. This CDR3 reads CASSLRGLTNEKLFF. The CDR3 DNA follows: TGTGCCAGCAGCTTGAGGGGGCTTACTAATGAAAAACTGTTTTTT.

This clone turned up a few times. The chain combines TRBV2 with TRBJ1-2, with TRBD1 matching over 8 bases. This CDR3 is built from 13 residues. With 7 bases clipped from V and 4 bases from J, the junction kept 5 bases outside the gene matches. The germline V gene has CDR1 SNHLY and CDR2 FYNNEI. The CDR3 bases are TGTGCCAGCACCAAAGGGACAGGCTATGGCTACACCTTC. Residues: CASTKGTGYGYTF.

The chain uses TRBV5-4 and TRBJ2-1; 8 nucleotides line up with TRBD1. Germline lookup yields CDR1 SGHNT and CDR2 YYREEE (reference sequence). This CDR3 has 13 amino acids. V was clipped by 4 bases and J by 7 bases; unmatched bases: 4. CDR3 bases: TGTGCCAGCAGCCAGGACAGGGTGAATGAGCAGTTCTTC. This sequence encodes CASSQDRVNEQFF.

As DNA, the CDR3 is TGTGCCAGCAGCCGGGACAGGGGGGACGGGACCCAGTACTTC. Translated: CASSRDRGDGTQYF. The V gene is TRBV7-2, the J gene TRBJ2-5, with 11 bases matching TRBD1. This CDR3 has 14 amino acids. The V and J ends lost 5 bases and 7 bases, in that order; junction bases with no gene match: 6. CDR1 is SGHTA, CDR2 FQGNSA, per germline.

V is TRBV5-1 and J is TRBJ2-3, with D unclear. The CDR3 consists of 14 residues. The germline gives CDR1 SGHRS, CDR2 YFSETQ. Deletions cut 1 base from V and 2 bases from J, with 8 bases between. The CDR3 nucleotides are TGCGCCAGCAGCTTGTTTGGGGACACAGATACGCAGTATTTT. Amino acids: CASSLFGDTDTQYF.

The chain has TRBV9 and TRBJ2-1; 16 positions agree with TRBD2. Unmatched junction bases numbered 5, after V lost 2 bases and J lost 9 bases. The CDR3 is 16 amino acids. Germline V gene sequence: CDR1 SGDLS, CDR2 YYNGEE. The CDR3 loop reads CASSVGTSGGAREQFF. Written as DNA, the CDR3 is TGTGCCAGCAGCGTGGGGACTAGCGGGGGGGCCCGTGAGCAGTTCTTC.

This chain connects TRBV7-2 to TRBJ1-4; D unclear. CDR3 length: 16 residues. V was cut by 1 base and J by 0 bases, with 9 bases left in between. Per the germline V gene, CDR1 is SGHTA and CDR2 is FQGNSA. The CDR3 bases are TGTGCCAGCAGCTTAGAACGGACTGCAACTAATGAAAAACTGTTTTTT. This encodes CASSLERTATNEKLFF.

The genes are TRBV5-4 and TRBJ2-2; weak D call: TRBD2 (5 bases). Germline loops: CDR1 SGHNT, CDR2 YYREEE (reference sequence). This CDR3 spans 14 amino acids. The V and J ends lost 4 bases and 8 bases respectively, with 15 bases between them. The CDR3 loop is CASSQRRVRGELFF. The CDR3, as DNA: TGTGCCAGCAGCCAGCGGCGGGTCAGGGGGGAGCTGTTTTTT.